A single sample gave rise to the 17 T cell receptor beta chains below, sequenced in a study of blood T cell repertoires in COVID-19. Generated by immunoSEQ multiplex PCR, the TCRdb table keeps only in-frame clones and is missing some. The data hold about 230,000 clones, with around 84% observed a single time. Material for sequencing was peripheral blood. The receptors were sampled from a man aged 45 to 65 with COVID-19, enrolled during active disease.

The V and J genes are TRBV6-2 or TRBV6-3 and TRBJ1-5, with D possibly TRBD1 on 6 matching bases. Looked up from germline, CDR1 is MNHEY and CDR2 is SVGEGT. This CDR3 spans 12 amino acids. Trimming took off 5 bases at V and 5 bases at J, with 7 bases between the two ends. CDR3 sequence reads: CASSTGYQPQHF. For the CDR3, the DNA is TGTGCCAGCAGTACAGGGTATCAGCCCCAGCATTTT.

The genes are TRBV12-3 or TRBV12-4 and TRBJ2-3, with 7 bases identical to TRBD2. The CDR3 is 13 amino acids. V was clipped by 5 bases and J by 2 bases; unmatched bases: 1. In DNA, the CDR3 is TGTGCCAGCAGTGCGGGAGCCACAGATACGCAGTATTTT. Its translation is CASSAGATDTQYF.

The chain carries TRBV25-1 and TRBJ1-4, with a weak D call TRBD1 (5 bases). This CDR3 has 14 residues. Germline CDR1 reads MGHDK; CDR2 reads SYGVNS. V was trimmed by 2 bases and J by 6 bases, leaving 10 bases between them. In DNA, the CDR3 is TGTGCCAGCAGTGAACTAGGGGCGGATGAAAAACTGTTTTTT. As protein: CASSELGADEKLFF. The whole variable domain, filled in from reference TRBV25-1 and TRBJ1-4, reads EADIYQTPRYLVIGTGKKITLECSQTMGHDKMYWYQQDPGMELHLIHYSYGVNSTEKGDLSSESTVSRIRTEHFPLTLESARPSHTSQYLCASSELGADEKLFFGSGTQLSVL.

This chain uses TRBV28 with TRBJ1-5, with 7 bases aligning to TRBD1. With V trimmed by 8 bases and J by 6 bases, 10 bases remained unmatched. This CDR3 has 14 residues. Germline assignment: CDR1 MDHEN and CDR2 SYDVKM. CDR3 in DNA: TGTGCCAGCCTCGGGACAGCGGCGGCTCAGCCCCAGCATTTT. It specifies CASLGTAAAQPQHF.

The chain carries TRBV10-2 and TRBJ1-5; tentative D call: TRBD1 (5 bases). Deletions cut 3 bases from V and 2 bases from J, with 14 bases between. Germline lookup yields CDR1 WSHSY and CDR2 SAAADI. The CDR3 totals 16 residues. The CDR3 DNA sequence: TGCGCCAGCAGTGATTGGAGGGGCCAAGGCAATCAGCCCCAGCATTTT. This gives the protein CASSDWRGQGNQPQHF.

This clone came up a few times. The chain employs TRBV12-3 or TRBV12-4 and TRBJ1-2, with D unclear. The CDR3 runs to 12 residues. Deletions cut 1 base from V and 4 bases from J, with 4 bases between. Here the CDR3 reads CASSLGSYGYTF. The CDR3 DNA follows: TGTGCCAGCAGTTTAGGGAGCTATGGCTACACCTTC.

The J gene is TRBJ1-3, the V gene TRBV7-2; TRBD1 is a possible D gene (5 bases). This CDR3 region has 14 residues. Germline values: CDR1 SGHTA, CDR2 FQGNSA. Between the trimmed V and J ends, which lost 5 bases and 0 bases, there was a span of 8 bases. This CDR3 reads CASSPDSSGNTIYF. The CDR3, as DNA: TGTGCCAGCAGCCCAGACAGCTCTGGAAACACCATATATTTT.

A single count supports this clone. J is TRBJ1-1 and V is TRBV10-3; TRBD1 agrees at 9 bases. CDR1 and CDR2 (germline): ENHRY, SYGVKD. V shed 2 bases, J shed 6 bases, and the junction held 7 bases outside the gene matches. This CDR3 contains 15 residues. The CDR3 loop is CAISEPGQGMAEAFF. The CDR3, as DNA: TGTGCCATCAGTGAGCCTGGACAGGGGATGGCTGAAGCTTTCTTT.

The rearrangement links TRBV3-1 (or the pseudogene TRBV3-2) to TRBJ2-1; TRBD2 matches 12 bases. Trimming cost V 2 bases and J 8 bases; bases outside gene matches: 7. This CDR3 comprises 16 residues. Germline V lookup: CDR1 LGHDT, CDR2 YNNKEL (reference sequence). DNA of the CDR3: TGTGCCAGCAGCCAAATCACTAGCGGGGGGTATGATGAGCAGTTCTTC. As protein: CASSQITSGGYDEQFF.

The rearrangement links TRBV18 to TRBJ2-7, with TRBD1 matching over 7 bases. Per germline, CDR1 KGHSH and CDR2 LQKENI. This CDR3 comprises 14 residues. V dropped 4 bases and J dropped 2; count of bases not matched to a gene: 5. The CDR3 loop reads CASSQPGQPYEQYF. In nucleotides, the CDR3 is TGTGCCAGCTCACAACCGGGACAGCCCTACGAGCAGTACTTC.

V and J are TRBV6-5 and TRBJ1-5; 9 bases agree with TRBD1. V was pared by 5 bases and J by 5 bases, with 4 bases of the junction left unmatched. The CDR3 is 14 residues long. Per the germline V gene, CDR1 is MNHEY and CDR2 is SVGAGI. Here the CDR3 reads CASSNRGPHQPQHF. The CDR3 bases are TGTGCCAGCAGTAACAGGGGGCCCCATCAGCCCCAGCATTTT.

This chain uses TRBV2 with TRBJ2-7, with a tentative D call TRBD1 (5 bases). V gave up 5 bases and J gave up 4 bases, with 9 bases separating them. CDR1 and CDR2 (germline): SNHLY, FYNNEI. This CDR3 has 12 residues. The CDR3 here is CASSRGAYEQYF. The CDR3 nucleotides read TGTGCCAGCAGTAGGGGTGCGTACGAGCAGTACTTC.

The chain employs TRBV7-9 and TRBJ2-2; TRBD1 agrees at 10 bases. The V and J ends lost 4 bases and 2 bases, in that order; junction bases with no gene match: 13. The CDR3 is made up of 19 amino acids. The germline CDR1 and CDR2 sequences are SEHNR and FQNEAQ (reference sequence). This CDR3 reads CASSSPGTGATGNTGELFF. The CDR3 nucleotides read TGTGCCAGCAGCTCCCCCGGGACAGGGGCTACCGGAAACACCGGGGAGCTGTTTTTT. Full variable domain (outside the CDR3, taken from reference TRBV7-9 and TRBJ2-2): DTGVSQNPRHKITKRGQNVTFRCDPISEHNRLYWYRQTLGQGPEFLTYFQNEAQLEKSRLLSDRFSAERPKGSFSTLEIQRTEQGDSAMYLCASSSPGTGATGNTGELFFGEGSRLTVL.

This sequence joins TRBV2 and TRBJ2-1; TRBD2 might be the D (6 bases). V was trimmed by 4 bases and J by 9 bases, leaving 19 bases between them. Germline values: CDR1 SNHLY, CDR2 FYNNEI. The CDR3 is 15 amino acids. Here the CDR3 DNA reads TGTGCCAGCAGTGTTGGCGGAGGGGCCTTGGCTGAGCAGTTCTTC. This gives the protein CASSVGGGALAEQFF.

The CDR3 spells CASQTGVFYNSPLHF. In DNA, the CDR3 is TGTGCCAGTCAGACAGGGGTCTTCTATAATTCACCCCTCCACTTT. V and J are TRBV28 and TRBJ1-6, with 8 nucleotides matching TRBD1. The J segment lost 3 bases and the V segment lost 9 bases, leaving 7 bases of the junction unmatched. There are 15 residues in the CDR3. The V gene's germline CDR1 is MDHEN and CDR2 SYDVKM.

The chain combines TRBV7-8 with TRBJ2-7, with D possibly TRBD2 on 6 matching bases. V was pared by 3 bases and J by 2 bases, with 11 bases between. Germline V gives CDR1 SGHVS, CDR2 FQNEAQ. The CDR3 runs to 14 residues. CDR3 nucleotide sequence: TGTGCCAGCAGCTTTAGCGGAGGGGCCTACGAGCAGTACTTC. The encoded protein is CASSFSGGAYEQYF.

The CDR3 coding sequence is TGTGCCAGTAGTGCCCTAGAAGCGGGAGGACCCTACGAGCAGTACTTC. This translates into CASSALEAGGPYEQYF. The rearrangement joins TRBV19 to TRBJ2-7, with 9 bases that match TRBD2. The V and J ends lost 5 bases and 2 bases, in that order; junction bases with no gene match: 10. The CDR3 sequence is 16 residues long. Germline CDR1 is LNHDA and CDR2 is SQIVND (reference sequence).